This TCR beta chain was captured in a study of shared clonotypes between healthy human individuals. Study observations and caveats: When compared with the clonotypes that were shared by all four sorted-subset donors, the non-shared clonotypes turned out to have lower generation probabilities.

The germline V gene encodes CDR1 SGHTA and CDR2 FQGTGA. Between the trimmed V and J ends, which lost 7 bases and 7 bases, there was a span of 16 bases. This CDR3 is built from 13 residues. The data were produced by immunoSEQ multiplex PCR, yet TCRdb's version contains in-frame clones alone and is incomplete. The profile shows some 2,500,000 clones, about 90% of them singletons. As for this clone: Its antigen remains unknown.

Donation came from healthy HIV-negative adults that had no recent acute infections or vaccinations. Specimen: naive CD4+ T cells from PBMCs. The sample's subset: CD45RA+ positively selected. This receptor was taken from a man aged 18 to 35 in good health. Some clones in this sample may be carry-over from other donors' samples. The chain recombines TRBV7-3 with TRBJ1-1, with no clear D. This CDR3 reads CASTPDMFSEAFF. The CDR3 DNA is TGTGCCAGCACCCCCGATATGTTTAGTGAAGCTTTCTTT. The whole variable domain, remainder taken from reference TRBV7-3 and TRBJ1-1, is GAGVSQTPSNKVTEKGKYVELRCDPISGHTALYWYRQSLGQGPEFLIYFQGTGAADDSGLPNDRFFAVRPEGSVSTLKIQRTERGDSAVYLCASTPDMFSEAFFGQGTRLTVV.